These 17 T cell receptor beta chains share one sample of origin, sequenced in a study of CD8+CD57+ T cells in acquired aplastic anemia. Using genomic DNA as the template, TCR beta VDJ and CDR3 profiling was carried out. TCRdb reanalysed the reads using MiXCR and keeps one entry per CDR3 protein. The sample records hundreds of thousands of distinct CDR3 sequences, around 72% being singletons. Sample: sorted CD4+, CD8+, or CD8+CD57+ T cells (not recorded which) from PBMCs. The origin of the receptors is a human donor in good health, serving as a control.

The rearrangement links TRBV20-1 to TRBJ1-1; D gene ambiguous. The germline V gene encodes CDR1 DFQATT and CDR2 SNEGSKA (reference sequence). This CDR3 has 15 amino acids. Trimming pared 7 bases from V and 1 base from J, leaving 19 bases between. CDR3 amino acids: CSDKEGGRANTEAFF. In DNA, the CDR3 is TGCAGTGATAAAGAGGGAGGTAGGGCGAACACTGAAGCTTTCTTT.

The CDR3 loop reads CASSNPGRVGLKYF. CDR3 DNA sequence: TGCGCCAGCAGCAACCCGGGGCGGGTAGGTTTGAAGTATTTT. This chain connects TRBV4-3 to TRBJ2-3, with D possibly being TRBD1 or TRBD2 (5 bases each). The germline V gene has CDR1 LGHNA and CDR2 YSLEER. This CDR3 has 14 amino acids. Trimming cost V 5 bases and J 13 bases, with 22 bases left between them.

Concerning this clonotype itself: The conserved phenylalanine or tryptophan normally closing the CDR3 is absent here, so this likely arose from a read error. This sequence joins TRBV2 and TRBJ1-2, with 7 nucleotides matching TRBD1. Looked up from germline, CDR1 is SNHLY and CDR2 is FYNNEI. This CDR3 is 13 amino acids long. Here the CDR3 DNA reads TGTGCCAGCACTCAGGACAGGCCGTATGGATACACCTAC. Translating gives CASTQDRPYGYTY.

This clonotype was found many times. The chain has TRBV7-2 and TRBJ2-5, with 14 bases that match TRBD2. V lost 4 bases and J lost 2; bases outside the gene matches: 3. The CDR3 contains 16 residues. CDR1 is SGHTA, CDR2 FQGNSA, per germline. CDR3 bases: TGTGCCAGCAGCTCCGGACTAGCGGGGGGTCAAGAGACCCAGTACTTC. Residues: CASSSGLAGGQETQYF.

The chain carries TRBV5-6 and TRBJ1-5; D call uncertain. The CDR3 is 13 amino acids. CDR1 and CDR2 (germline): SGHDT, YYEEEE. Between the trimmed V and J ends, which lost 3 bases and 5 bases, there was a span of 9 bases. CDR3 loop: CASSSGSDQPQHF. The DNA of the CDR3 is TGTGCCAGCAGCTCCGGGTCGGATCAGCCCCAGCATTTT.

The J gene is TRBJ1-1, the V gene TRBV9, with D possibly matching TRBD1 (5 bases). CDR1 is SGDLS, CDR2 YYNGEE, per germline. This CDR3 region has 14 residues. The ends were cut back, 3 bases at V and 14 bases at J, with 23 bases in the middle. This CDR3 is CASSGGGGDPHAFF. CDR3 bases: TGTGCCAGCAGCGGGGGGGGGGGGGACCCCCACGCCTTCTTT. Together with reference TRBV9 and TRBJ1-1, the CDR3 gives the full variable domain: DSGVTQTPKHLITATGQRVTLRCSPRSGDLSVYWYQQSLDQGLQFLIQYYNGEERAKGNILERFSAQQFPDLHSELNLSSLELGDSALYFCASSGGGGDPHAFFGQGTRLTVV.

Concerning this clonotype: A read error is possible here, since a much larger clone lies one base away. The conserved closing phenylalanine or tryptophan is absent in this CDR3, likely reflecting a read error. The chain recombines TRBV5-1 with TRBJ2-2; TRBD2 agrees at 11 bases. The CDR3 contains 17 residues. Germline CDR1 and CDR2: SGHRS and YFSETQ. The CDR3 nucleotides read TGTGCCAGCAGCATACTAGCGGGGGCCCCGAACACCGGGGAGCTGTTTCTT. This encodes CASSILAGAPNTGELFL.

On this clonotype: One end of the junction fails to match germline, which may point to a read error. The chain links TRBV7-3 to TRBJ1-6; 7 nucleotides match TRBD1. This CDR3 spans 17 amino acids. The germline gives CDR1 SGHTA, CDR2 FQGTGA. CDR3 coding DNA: TGTGCCAGCAGCCAGCAAACAGGGGACAACGATAATTCCCCCCTCCACTTT. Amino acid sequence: CASSQQTGDNDNSPLHF.

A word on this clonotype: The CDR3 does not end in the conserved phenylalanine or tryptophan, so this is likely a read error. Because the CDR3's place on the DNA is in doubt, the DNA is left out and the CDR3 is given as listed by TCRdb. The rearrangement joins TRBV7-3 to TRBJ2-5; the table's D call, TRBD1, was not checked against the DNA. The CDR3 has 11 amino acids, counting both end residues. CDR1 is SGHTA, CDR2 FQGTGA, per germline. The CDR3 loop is CASSLTDSQPV.

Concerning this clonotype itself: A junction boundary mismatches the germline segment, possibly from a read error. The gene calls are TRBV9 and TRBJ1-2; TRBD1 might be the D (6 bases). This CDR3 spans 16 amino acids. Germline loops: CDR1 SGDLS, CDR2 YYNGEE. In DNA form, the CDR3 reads TGCGCCAGCAGCTTGACTCCGGGGGCGGATAACTATTGCTACACCTTC. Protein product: CASSLTPGADNYCYTF.

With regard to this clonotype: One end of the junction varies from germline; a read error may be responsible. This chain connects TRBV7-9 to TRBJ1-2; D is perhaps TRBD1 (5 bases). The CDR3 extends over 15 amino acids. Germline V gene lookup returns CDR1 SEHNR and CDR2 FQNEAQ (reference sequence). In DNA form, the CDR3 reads TGTGTCAGCAGCTTGGGACTAGCGGGAGCTGAGCAGTTCACCTTC. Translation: CVSSLGLAGAEQFTF.

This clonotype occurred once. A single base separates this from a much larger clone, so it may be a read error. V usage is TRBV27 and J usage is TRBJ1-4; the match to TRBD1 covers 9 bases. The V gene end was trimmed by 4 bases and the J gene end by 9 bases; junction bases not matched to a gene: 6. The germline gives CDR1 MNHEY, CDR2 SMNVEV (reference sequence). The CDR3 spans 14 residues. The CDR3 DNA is TGTGCCAGCAGTTCCCGGACAGGGGATAAAAAACTGTTTTTT. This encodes CASSSRTGDKKLFF.

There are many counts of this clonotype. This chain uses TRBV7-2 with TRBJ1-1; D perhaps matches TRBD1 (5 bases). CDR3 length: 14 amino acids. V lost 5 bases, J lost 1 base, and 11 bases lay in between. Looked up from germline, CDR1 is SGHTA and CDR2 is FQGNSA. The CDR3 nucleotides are TGTGCCAGCAGCCGAGACAGAGGGAACACTGAAGCTTTCTTT. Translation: CASSRDRGNTEAFF.

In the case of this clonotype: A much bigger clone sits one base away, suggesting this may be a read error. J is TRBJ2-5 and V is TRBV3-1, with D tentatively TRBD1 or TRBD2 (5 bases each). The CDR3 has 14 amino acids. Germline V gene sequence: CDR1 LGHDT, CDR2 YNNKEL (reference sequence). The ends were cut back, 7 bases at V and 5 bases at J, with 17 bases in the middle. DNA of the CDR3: TGTGCCAGCAACCACGGGGCCATAATTGAGACCCAGTACTTC. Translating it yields CASNHGAIIETQYF.

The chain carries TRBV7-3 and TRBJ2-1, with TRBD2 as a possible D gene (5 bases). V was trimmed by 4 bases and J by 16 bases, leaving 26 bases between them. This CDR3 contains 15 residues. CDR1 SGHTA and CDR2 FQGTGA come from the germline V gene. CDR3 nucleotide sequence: TGTGCCAGCAGCTACGGGGTCCAAGAGACCCAGTACTTCTTCTTC. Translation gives CASSYGVQETQYFFF. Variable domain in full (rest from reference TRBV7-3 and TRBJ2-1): GAGVSQTPSNKVTEKGKYVELRCDPISGHTALYWYRQSLGQGPEFLIYFQGTGAADDSGLPNDRFFAVRPEGSVSTLKIQRTERGDSAVYLCASSYGVQETQYFFFGPGTRLTVL.

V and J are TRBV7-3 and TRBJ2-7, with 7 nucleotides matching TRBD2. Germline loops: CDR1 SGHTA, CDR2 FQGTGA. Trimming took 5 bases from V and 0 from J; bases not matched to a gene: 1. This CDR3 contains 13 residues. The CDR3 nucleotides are TGTGCCAGCAGCGCGGGGGACTCCTACGAGCAGTACTTC. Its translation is CASSAGDSYEQYF.

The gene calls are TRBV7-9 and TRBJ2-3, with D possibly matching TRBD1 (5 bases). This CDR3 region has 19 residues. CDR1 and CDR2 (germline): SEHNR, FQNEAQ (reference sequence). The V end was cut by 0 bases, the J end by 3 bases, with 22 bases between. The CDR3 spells CASSLAQGTEAFFTDTQYF. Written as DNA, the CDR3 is TGTGCCAGCAGCTTAGCCCAGGGCACTGAAGCTTTCTTTACAGATACGCAGTATTTT.